The 8 T cell receptor beta chains below all came from one sample that was sequenced in a study of metastatic and nonmetastatic thyroid tumors. Using MiXCR, TCRdb re-called clones from the PCR reads. The data contain 25,000 to 35,000 clones, about 4.1% of them seen just once; the ten biggest clones take up around 23%. Thyroid surgery had not been preceded by any treatment in any patient. What was sequenced was blood. These receptors all come from a female donor with papillary thyroid cancer or a benign thyroid nodule (not recorded which). Some clones in this sample may be carry-over from other donors' samples.

The chain is built from TRBV20-1 and TRBJ2-1; 7 nucleotides agree with TRBD2. After removal of 0 bases from V and 5 bases from J, the junction contained 4 bases not matched to a gene. This CDR3 is built from 14 residues. Germline V gene data show CDR1 as DFQATT and CDR2 as SNEGSKA (reference sequence). CDR3 DNA sequence: TGCAGTGCTAGAGACCAAACTAGCGACAATGAGCAGTTCTTC. The encoded protein is CSARDQTSDNEQFF.

The chain recombines TRBV7-9 with TRBJ2-7; D is perhaps TRBD1 (5 bases). Germline V CDR1 and CDR2: SEHNR, FQNEAQ (reference sequence). This CDR3 is 14 amino acids long. V lost 1 base to trimming and J lost 10 bases, with 17 bases between them. CDR3 DNA sequence: TGTGCCAGCAGCTTAGGGTGTATTGGGGCCGATCAGTACTTC. This gives the protein CASSLGCIGADQYF.

This clone was recorded many times. The chain couples TRBV6-1 to TRBJ2-3; D ambiguous. This CDR3 contains 11 residues. Germline-derived CDR1 and CDR2 are MNHNS and SASEGT. With 6 bases removed from V and 5 bases from J, the gap between germline ends came to 6 bases. As DNA, the CDR3 is TGTGCCAGCAGCTTGTTAGATACGCAGTATTTT. It yields the protein CASSLLDTQYF.

This clone was found many times. The chain links TRBV28 to TRBJ2-7; D not certain. From germline, CDR1 is MDHEN and CDR2 SYDVKM. The CDR3 runs 14 residues. V lost 6 bases, J lost 3 bases, and 15 bases lay in between. CDR3 amino acids: CASSPPNSNYEQYF. In DNA form, the CDR3 reads TGTGCCAGCAGCCCCCCCAACAGTAACTACGAGCAGTACTTC.

This clone was counted many times. The chain is built from TRBV19 and TRBJ2-1, with TRBD2 matching over 9 bases. From germline, CDR1 is LNHDA and CDR2 SQIVND (reference sequence). V lost 1 base to trimming and J lost 5 bases; unmatched junction nucleotides: 3. CDR3 size: 15 residues. CDR3 sequence (DNA): TGTGCCAGTAGTATAGGCGCTAGCGGGAACAATGAGCAGTTCTTC. Its translation is CASSIGASGNNEQFF.

This clone was detected ten times or more. The chain joins TRBV5-1 to TRBJ2-3, with D possibly TRBD2 on 5 matching bases. In germline, CDR1 is SGHRS, CDR2 YFSETQ. Trimming took off 0 bases at V and 0 bases at J, with 11 bases between the two ends. The CDR3 is 16 residues long. CDR3 DNA: TGCGCCAGCAGCTTGGGAGGGCTGACTAGCACAGATACGCAGTATTTT. Translating gives CASSLGGLTSTDTQYF.

This clone has a handful of counts. The V and J genes are TRBV29-1 and TRBJ2-3; 7 nucleotides agree with TRBD2. The germline CDR1 and CDR2 sequences are SQVTM and ANQGSEA. V lost 5 bases and J lost 2; bases outside the gene matches: 4. The CDR3 is 13 residues long. In DNA, the CDR3 is TGCAGCGTTACCGGGGGGAACACAGATACGCAGTATTTT. Translated: CSVTGGNTDTQYF.

This clone was counted between two and nine times. V gene TRBV6-4 combines with J gene TRBJ2-3, with TRBD2 matching 11 bases. Germline CDR1 is MRHNA and CDR2 is SNTAGT. CDR3 size: 14 residues. The J segment lost 5 bases and the V segment lost 7 bases, leaving 5 bases of the junction unmatched. The CDR3 DNA follows: TGTGCCAGCACATCCGGGACTAGCGGAGATACGCAGTATTTT. It yields the protein CASTSGTSGDTQYF.